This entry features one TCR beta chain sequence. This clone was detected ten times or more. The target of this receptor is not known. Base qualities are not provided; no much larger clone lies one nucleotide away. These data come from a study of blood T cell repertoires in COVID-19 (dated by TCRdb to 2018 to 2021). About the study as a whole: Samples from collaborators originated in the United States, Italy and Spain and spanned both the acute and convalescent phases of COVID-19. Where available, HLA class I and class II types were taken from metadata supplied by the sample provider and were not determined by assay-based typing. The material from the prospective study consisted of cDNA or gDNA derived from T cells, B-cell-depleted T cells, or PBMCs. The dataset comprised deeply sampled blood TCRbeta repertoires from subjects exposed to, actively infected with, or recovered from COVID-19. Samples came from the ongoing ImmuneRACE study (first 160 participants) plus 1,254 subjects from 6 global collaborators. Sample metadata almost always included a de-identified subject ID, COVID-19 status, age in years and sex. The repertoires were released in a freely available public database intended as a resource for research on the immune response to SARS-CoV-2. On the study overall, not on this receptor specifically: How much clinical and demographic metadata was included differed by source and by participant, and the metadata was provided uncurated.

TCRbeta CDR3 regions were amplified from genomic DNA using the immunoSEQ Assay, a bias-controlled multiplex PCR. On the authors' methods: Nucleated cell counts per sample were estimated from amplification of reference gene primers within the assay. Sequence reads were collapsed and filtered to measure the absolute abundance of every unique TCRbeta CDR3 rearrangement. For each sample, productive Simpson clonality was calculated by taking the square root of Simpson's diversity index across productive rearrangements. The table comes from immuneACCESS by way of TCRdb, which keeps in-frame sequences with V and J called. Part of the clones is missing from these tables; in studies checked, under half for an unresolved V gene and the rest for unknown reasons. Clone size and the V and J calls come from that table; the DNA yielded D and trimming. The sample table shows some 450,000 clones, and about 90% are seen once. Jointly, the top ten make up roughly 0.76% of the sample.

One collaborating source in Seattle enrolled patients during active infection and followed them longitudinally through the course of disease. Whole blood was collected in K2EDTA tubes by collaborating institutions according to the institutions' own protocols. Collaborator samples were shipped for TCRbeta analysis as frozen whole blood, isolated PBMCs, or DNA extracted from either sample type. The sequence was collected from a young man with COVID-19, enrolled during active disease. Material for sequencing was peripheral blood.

This receptor carries the CDR3 CASRQNTGELFF. The sequence in DNA is TGTGCCAGCAGACAGAACACCGGGGAGCTGTTTTTT. The V gene is TRBV2 and the J gene is TRBJ2-2; too little of a D gene remains to name it. Cut back by 6 bases and 1 base, the V and J ends lie 3 bases apart. According to the germline V gene, CDR1 reads SNHLY and CDR2 reads FYNNEI. Its CDR3 holds 12 amino acids, cysteine through phenylalanine. Just the 36-base CDR3 DNA is kept, in frame starting at base 1. The entire variable domain, with the stretches around the CDR3 drawn from the reference TRBV2 and TRBJ2-2 proteins, is EPEVTQTPSHQVTQMGQEVILRCVPISNHLYFYWYRQILGQKVEFLVSFYNNEISEKSEIFDDQFSVERPDGSNFTLKIRSTKLEDSAMYFCASRQNTGELFFGEGSRLTVL.